One and the same sample provided the 9 T cell receptor beta chains below, sequenced in a study of shared T cell receptors in the human thymus. Measured with immunoSEQ multiplex PCR; TCRdb has only the in-frame clones, and not every one. Of some 760,000 clones in the sample, around 85% were seen once. The sample was also linked to a second study, of human thymus T cells.

The sample consisted of thymocytes. The receptors were gathered from a girl under three years old with a congenital heart defect.

The genes are TRBV28 and TRBJ1-5, with TRBD1 as a possible D gene (6 bases). The ends were cut back, 9 bases at V and 4 bases at J, with 10 bases in the middle. The germline CDR1 and CDR2 sequences are MDHEN and SYDVKM. This CDR3 has 12 amino acids. The CDR3 nucleotides are TGTGCCAGTACAGGGAGTAATCAGCCCCAGCATTTT. Its translation is CASTGSNQPQHF.

V and J are TRBV27 and TRBJ1-3, with no clear D. Germline assignment: CDR1 MNHEY and CDR2 SMNVEV (reference sequence). Trimming took 2 bases from V and 5 from J, leaving 7 bases between them. This CDR3 spans 13 amino acids. The CDR3 nucleotides are TGTGCCAGCAGTTTAACACCCCGAAACACCATATATTTT. Residues: CASSLTPRNTIYF.

V gene TRBV13 combines with J gene TRBJ1-1; D gene unclear. Deletions cut 5 bases from V and 1 base from J, with 11 bases between. CDR3 size: 14 residues. CDR1 and CDR2 from the germline V gene are PRHDT and FYEKMQ (reference sequence). CDR3 bases: TGTGCCAGCAGCCCTTTAGAGAGGAACACTGAAGCTTTCTTT. Translated: CASSPLERNTEAFF.

The chain has TRBV15 and TRBJ2-1; TRBD1 might be the D (5 bases). The V gene lost 6 bases and the J gene lost 5 bases, with 35 bases spanning the gap. CDR3 length: 21 amino acids. CDR1 is LNHNV, CDR2 YYDKDF, per germline (reference sequence). CDR3 region: CATRDQGIVFVTTTFHNEQFF. In DNA form, the CDR3 reads TGTGCCACCAGAGACCAGGGAATCGTGTTTGTAACCACCACGTTCCACAATGAGCAGTTCTTC.

This chain uses TRBV6-4 with TRBJ2-3; D remains ambiguous. The CDR3 consists of 13 residues. Germline CDR1 reads MRHNA; CDR2 reads SNTAGT. The germline V and J ends were trimmed by 4 bases and 1 base, with 6 bases remaining between them. The CDR3 nucleotides are TGTGCCAGCAGTGTATCAGGCACAGATACGCAGTATTTT. Its translation is CASSVSGTDTQYF.

This chain connects TRBV5-1 to TRBJ1-6, with D tentatively TRBD1 (5 bases). The germline CDR1 and CDR2 sequences are SGHRS and YFSETQ. The CDR3 is made up of 15 amino acids. V lost 5 bases, J lost 8 bases, and 17 bases lay in between. CDR3 bases: TGCGCCAGCAGTCTAGTGGGCCTAGGGGATTCACCCCTCCACTTT. It encodes CASSLVGLGDSPLHF.

V and J are TRBV11-2 and TRBJ2-7, with 9 bases matching TRBD1. This CDR3 has 16 residues. V lost 1 base to trimming and J lost 1 base; unmatched junction nucleotides: 5. The germline CDR1 and CDR2 sequences are SGHAT and FQNNGV. CDR3 amino acids: CASSLAGDRVSYEQYF. CDR3 nucleotide sequence: TGTGCCAGCAGCTTAGCAGGGGACAGGGTATCCTACGAGCAGTACTTC.

The chain employs TRBV4-1 and TRBJ1-1; a weak D match, TRBD1 (5 bases). Germline CDR1 MGHRA, CDR2 YSYEKL. Trimming took 4 bases from V and 1 from J, leaving 19 bases between them. CDR3 length: 17 residues. In nucleotides, the CDR3 is TGCGCCAGCAGCCCTCTAGGTAGGGGCTGGGGGAACACTGAAGCTTTCTTT. It is translated as CASSPLGRGWGNTEAFF.

J is TRBJ2-1 and V is TRBV28, with 8 bases identical to TRBD1. Germline values: CDR1 MDHEN, CDR2 SYDVKM. V lost 6 bases to trimming and J lost 4 bases; unmatched junction nucleotides: 8. This CDR3 is built from 15 residues. CDR3 nucleotide sequence: TGTGCCAGCAGGGGAGGACAGGGACTTTACAATGAGCAGTTCTTC. It translates to CASRGGQGLYNEQFF. Based on the CDR3 plus reference TRBV28 and TRBJ2-1, the full variable domain is DVKVTQSSRYLVKRTGEKVFLECVQDMDHENMFWYRQDPGLGLRLIYFSYDVKMKEKGDIPEGYSVSREKKERFSLILESASTNQTSMYLCASRGGQGLYNEQFFGPGTRLTVL.